This T cell receptor (beta chain) was captured by sequencing in a study of blood T cell repertoires in COVID-19. The overall study: Spain, Italy and the United States supplied samples that represented acute and convalescent COVID-19. Nucleic acid was either cDNA or gDNA, and it came from T cells, B-cell-depleted T cells, or PBMCs.

V shed 0 bases and J shed 2 bases, with 8 bases lying between them. CDR3 length: 16 residues. Looked up from germline, CDR1 is MNHEY and CDR2 is SVGAGI. As handled by the study authors: Reference gene primers were amplified, and this amplification served to estimate nucleated cell counts. Method: immunoSEQ multiplex PCR; TCRdb's copy keeps in-frame clones and lacks some. Clonal size and the V and J genes are those of that table, whereas D and trimming came from the DNA. Of over 350,000 clones in the sample, around 89% were seen once. The sequenced sample consisted of peripheral blood. The sequence came from a woman under 40 with acute or convalescent COVID-19. This rearrangement joins TRBV6-5 to TRBJ2-6; D unresolved. The CDR3 DNA reads as TGTGCCAGCAGTTACTCGACTTCTGCTGGGGCCAACGTCCTGACTTTC. Translation gives CASSYSTSAGANVLTF.